This TCR beta chain was captured in a study of blood T cell repertoires in COVID-19. Looking at the study overall: Samples of COVID-19 (acute and convalescent) were obtained from the United States, Italy and Spain. Sources were T cells, B-cell-depleted T cells, or PBMCs; the material itself was cDNA or gDNA.

With respect to this clone: Within the sample, other DNA sequences also encode this same CDR3.

Original handling: Reference gene primer amplification in the assay estimated nucleated cell counts. The protocol was immunoSEQ multiplex PCR, while the TCRdb copy is restricted to in-frame clones and leaves out a portion. D and trimming come from the DNA, and the V and J calls and clone size come from that table. The sample has 300,000 to 400,000 clones, 70% to 90% seen once. The CDR3 runs to 14 residues. Trimming took 4 bases from V and 1 from J, leaving 8 bases between them. The germline gives CDR1 KGHDR, CDR2 SFDVKD. The genes are TRBV24-1 and TRBJ2-3, with D tentatively TRBD1 (6 bases). Material: peripheral blood. The sequence was obtained from a woman between 50 and 59 years old with active or convalescent COVID-19. CDR3 nucleotides: TGTGCCACCAGTGACAGGACAGGCACAGATACGCAGTATTTT. Translating it yields CATSDRTGTDTQYF.